This T cell receptor beta chain stems from a study of T-cell reconstitution after alpha-beta-depleted transplantation in children. The table lists this clonotype with many counts. The antigen is undetermined. Trimming took 2 bases from V and 7 from J; bases not matched to a gene: 6. Germline values: CDR1 MGHRA, CDR2 YSYEKL. The CDR3 is 16 residues long. Unique molecular identifiers were incorporated during preparation of the TCRbeta library. TCRdb called the PCR reads again in MiXCR, with one record for every CDR3 protein. The table includes roughly 500,000 distinct CDR3 sequences, about 10% detected once. Study results and limitations: T-cell counts and diversity at one year post-transplant came mainly from newly produced T cells. Approximately two months post-transplant, alpha-beta T cells reportedly originated from several hundred expanded graft clones.

The specimen was PBMCs, collected before TCRalphabeta/CD19-depleted stem cell transplant. The V gene is TRBV4-1, the J gene TRBJ2-1; 12 bases fit TRBD2. The TCR originated in a child aged 2 to 10 with inherited bone marrow failure, due to receive a stem cell transplant. This CDR3 reads CASSQLPSGRVNEQFF. DNA of the CDR3: TGCGCCAGCAGCCAACTTCCTAGCGGGAGGGTGAATGAGCAGTTCTTC.